The T cell receptor (beta chain) described here comes from a study of blood T cell repertoires in COVID-19. Study background: Acute-phase and convalescent COVID-19 samples originated in the United States, Italy and Spain.

Germline assignment: CDR1 SGHTA and CDR2 FQGNSA. Trimming stripped 2 bases from V and 1 base from J, with 8 bases between. The CDR3 consists of 14 residues. Source study methods: Reference gene primer amplification yielded estimated nucleated cell counts. The protocol was immunoSEQ multiplex PCR, while the TCRdb copy is restricted to in-frame clones and leaves out a portion. V, J and clone size are those of that table, while D and trimming were read from the DNA. The sample lists under 95,000 clones, over 80% occurring once. The chain employs TRBV7-2 and TRBJ1-1; D gene uncertain. The clonotype originates from a human donor in a cohort sampled during active COVID-19. Sequencing input: peripheral blood. CDR3 nucleotide sequence: TGTGCCAGCAGCTTATCGGGTTCGAACACTGAAGCTTTCTTT. This sequence encodes CASSLSGSNTEAFF.